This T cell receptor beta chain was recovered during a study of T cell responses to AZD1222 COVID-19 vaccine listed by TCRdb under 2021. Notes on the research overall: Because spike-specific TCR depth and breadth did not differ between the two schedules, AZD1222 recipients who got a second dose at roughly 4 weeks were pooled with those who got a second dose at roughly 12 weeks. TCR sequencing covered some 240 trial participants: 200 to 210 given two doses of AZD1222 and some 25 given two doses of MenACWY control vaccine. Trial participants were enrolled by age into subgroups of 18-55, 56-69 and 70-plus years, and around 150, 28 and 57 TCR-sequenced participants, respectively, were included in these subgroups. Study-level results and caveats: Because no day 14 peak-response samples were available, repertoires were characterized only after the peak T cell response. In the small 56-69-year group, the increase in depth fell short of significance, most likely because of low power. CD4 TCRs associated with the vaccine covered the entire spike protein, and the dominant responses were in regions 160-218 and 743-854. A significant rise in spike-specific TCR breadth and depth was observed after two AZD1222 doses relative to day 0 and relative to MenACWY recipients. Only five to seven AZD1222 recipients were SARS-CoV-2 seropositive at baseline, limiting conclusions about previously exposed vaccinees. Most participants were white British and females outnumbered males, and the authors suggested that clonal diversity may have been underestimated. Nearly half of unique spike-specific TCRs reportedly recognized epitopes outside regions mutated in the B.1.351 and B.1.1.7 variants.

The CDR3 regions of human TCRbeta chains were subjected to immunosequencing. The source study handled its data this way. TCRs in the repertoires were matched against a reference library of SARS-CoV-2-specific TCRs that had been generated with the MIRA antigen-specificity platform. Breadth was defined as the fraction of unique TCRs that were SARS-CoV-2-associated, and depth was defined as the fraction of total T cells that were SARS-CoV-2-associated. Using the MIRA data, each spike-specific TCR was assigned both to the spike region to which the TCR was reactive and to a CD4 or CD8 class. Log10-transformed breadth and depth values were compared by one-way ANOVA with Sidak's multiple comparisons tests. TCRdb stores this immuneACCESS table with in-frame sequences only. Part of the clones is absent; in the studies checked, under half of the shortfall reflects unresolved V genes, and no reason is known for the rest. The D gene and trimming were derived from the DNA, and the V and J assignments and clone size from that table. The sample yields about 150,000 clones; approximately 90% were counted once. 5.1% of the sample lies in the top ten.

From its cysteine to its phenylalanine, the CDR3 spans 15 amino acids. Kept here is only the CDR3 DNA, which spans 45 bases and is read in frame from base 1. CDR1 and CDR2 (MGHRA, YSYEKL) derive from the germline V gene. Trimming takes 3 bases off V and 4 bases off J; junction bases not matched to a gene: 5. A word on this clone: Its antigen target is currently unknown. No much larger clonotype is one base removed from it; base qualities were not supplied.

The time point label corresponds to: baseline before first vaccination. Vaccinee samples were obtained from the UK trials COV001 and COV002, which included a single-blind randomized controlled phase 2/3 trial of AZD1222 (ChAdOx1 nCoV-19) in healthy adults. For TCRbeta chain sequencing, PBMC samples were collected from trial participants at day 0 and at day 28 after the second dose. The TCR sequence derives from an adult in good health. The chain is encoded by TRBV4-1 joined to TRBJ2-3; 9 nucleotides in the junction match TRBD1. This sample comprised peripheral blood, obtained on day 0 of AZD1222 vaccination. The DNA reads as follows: TGCGCCAGCAGCCATCTACAGGGGGCTGCAGATACGCAGTATTTT. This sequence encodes CASSHLQGAADTQYF.